This TCR beta chain originates from a study of blood T cell repertoires in COVID-19. Study context: The United States, Italy and Spain provided the acute and convalescent COVID-19 samples. The analysed material was cDNA or gDNA that came from T cells, B-cell-depleted T cells, or PBMCs.

Losses at the gene ends were 5 bases for V and 4 bases for J; bases not matched to a gene: 7. This CDR3 is 14 amino acids long. Germline V gives CDR1 MDHEN, CDR2 SYDVKM. Authors' methods: Counts of nucleated cells, estimated from reference gene primer amplification, were obtained. The assay was immunoSEQ multiplex PCR, and TCRdb's table has in-frame clones only and misses some. V, J and clone size were drawn from that table, and D and trimming were deduced from the DNA. The sample lists about 200,000 clones, approximately 80% occurring once. The V and J genes are TRBV28 and TRBJ1-2; 7 bases are a match to TRBD1. This TCR was recovered from a man in his sixties with COVID-19, enrolled during active disease. Sequencing was carried out using peripheral blood. The CDR3 nucleotides are TGTGCCAGCAGTCAGGGGGGCAGAATCTATGGCTACACCTTC. Encoded protein: CASSQGGRIYGYTF.